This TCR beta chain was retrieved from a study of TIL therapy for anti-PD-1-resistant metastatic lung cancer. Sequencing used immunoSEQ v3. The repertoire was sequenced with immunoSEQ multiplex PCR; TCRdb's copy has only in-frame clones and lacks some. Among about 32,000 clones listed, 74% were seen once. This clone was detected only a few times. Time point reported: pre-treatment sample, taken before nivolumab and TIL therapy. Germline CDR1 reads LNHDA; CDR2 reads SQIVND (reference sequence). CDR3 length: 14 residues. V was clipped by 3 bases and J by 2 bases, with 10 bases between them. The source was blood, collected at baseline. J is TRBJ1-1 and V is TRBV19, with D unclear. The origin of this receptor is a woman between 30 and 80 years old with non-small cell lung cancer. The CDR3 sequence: CASSMLPDNTEAFF. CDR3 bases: TGTGCCAGTAGTATGTTGCCTGACAACACTGAAGCTTTCTTT. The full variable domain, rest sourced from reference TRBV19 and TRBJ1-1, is DGGITQSPKYLFRKEGQNVTLSCEQNLNHDAMYWYRQDPGQGLRLIYYSQIVNDFQKGDIAEGYSVSREKKESFPLTVTSAQKNPTAFYLCASSMLPDNTEAFFGQGTRLTVV.